These 29 T cell receptor beta chains came from one sample sequenced in a study of OX40 agonist ivuxolimab in advanced cancers. Profiling relied on immunoSEQ multiplex PCR, and the TCRdb table lists in-frame clones only, not all of them. This sample has under 45,000 clones; approximately 80% occur once, and the top ten carry around 9.9%. Material: CD4+ or CD8+ T cells sorted from blood, obtained in a trial of the OX40 agonist ivuxolimab. The receptors derive from an adult with an advanced solid tumor such as melanoma, head and neck, liver or kidney cancer.

This clone has just a few counts. The chain carries TRBV15 and TRBJ1-2; unclear D gene. V dropped 3 bases and J dropped 10 bases, with 18 bases sitting between them. Germline lookup yields CDR1 LNHNV and CDR2 YYDKDF (reference sequence). The CDR3 is 14 residues long. CDR3 bases: TGTGCCACCAGCAGTAGGGCCGGTCGAGATGACTACACCTTC. It translates to CATSSRAGRDDYTF.

The gene calls are TRBV5-4 and TRBJ1-1; 7 bases agree with TRBD1. Germline CDR1 SGHNT, CDR2 YYREEE (reference sequence). This CDR3 has 13 residues. With 4 bases clipped from V and 6 bases from J, the junction kept 6 bases outside the gene matches. The chain's CDR3 is CASSPGRGAEAFF. CDR3 sequence (DNA): TGTGCCAGCAGCCCAGGCAGGGGGGCTGAAGCTTTCTTT.

This chain links TRBV10-2 with TRBJ2-7, with 7 bases aligning to TRBD1. Looked up from germline, CDR1 is WSHSY and CDR2 is SAAADI. V trimming: 4 bases; J trimming: 2 bases; junction bases outside the gene matches: 5. There are 14 residues in the CDR3. CDR3 DNA: TGCGCCAGCAGTGGGGCGACAGGGACCTACGAGCAGTACTTC. Encoded protein: CASSGATGTYEQYF.

The chain recombines TRBV6-5 with TRBJ2-3, with D possibly matching TRBD1 (7 bases). The V and J ends lost 6 bases and 4 bases respectively, with 11 bases between them. This CDR3 spans 13 amino acids. Germline CDR1 and CDR2: MNHEY and SVGAGI. This CDR3 reads CASSSRGADTQYF. The CDR3 DNA is TGTGCCAGCAGCTCCAGGGGGGCAGATACGCAGTATTTT.

The chain carries TRBV13 and TRBJ1-1; the match to TRBD1 covers 8 bases. J was trimmed by 4 bases and V by 7 bases; bases with no gene match: 14. The length of the CDR3 is 16 residues. Germline V CDR1 and CDR2: PRHDT, FYEKMQ (reference sequence). The CDR3 bases are TGTGCCAGCACCACACAGAAAGGACAGGGAATCACTGAAGCTTTCTTT. It codes for CASTTQKGQGITEAFF.

This clone was found once. J is TRBJ1-1 and V is TRBV27, with 10 bases fitting TRBD1. The CDR3 runs 15 residues. Germline V CDR1 and CDR2: MNHEY, SMNVEV (reference sequence). The V and J ends lost 8 bases and 0 bases, in that order; junction bases with no gene match: 6. For the CDR3, the DNA is TGTGCCAGCGGACAGGGGGTCAAAATGAACACTGAAGCTTTCTTT. Residues: CASGQGVKMNTEAFF.

This clone appeared a single time. The chain uses TRBV19 and TRBJ1-1; 7 bases line up with TRBD1. With 1 base clipped from V and 1 base from J, the junction kept 6 bases outside the gene matches. The CDR3 is made up of 16 amino acids. Germline loops: CDR1 LNHDA, CDR2 SQIVND (reference sequence). CDR3 amino acids: CASSIGQGRRNTEAFF. The CDR3 DNA sequence: TGTGCCAGTAGTATAGGACAGGGCCGTCGGAACACTGAAGCTTTCTTT.

The sample holds one count of this clone. The J gene is TRBJ1-2, the V gene TRBV10-3; D unresolved. The CDR3 extends over 16 amino acids. The germline V gene encodes CDR1 ENHRY and CDR2 SYGVKD. V was pared by 3 bases and J by 1 base, with 15 bases between. CDR3 coding DNA: TGTGCCATCAGTGAATCGGCGCTTGGTCATAACTATGGCTACACCTTC. Protein sequence: CAISESALGHNYGYTF.

The gene calls are TRBV11-2 and TRBJ1-2; the D gene is possibly TRBD1 (6 bases). The germline V gene encodes CDR1 SGHAT and CDR2 FQNNGV. CDR3 length: 14 amino acids. The V end lost 5 bases, the J end lost 8 bases, and 18 bases lay between the germline ends. The DNA for the CDR3 is TGTGCCAGCAGCCCGAATAACAGGGATGGCGGCTACACCTTC. Encoded protein: CASSPNNRDGGYTF.

V gene TRBV13 combines with J gene TRBJ2-3; 7 nucleotides agree with TRBD1. The germline V gene encodes CDR1 PRHDT and CDR2 FYEKMQ (reference sequence). The CDR3 extends over 14 amino acids. V was pared by 3 bases and J by 5 bases, with 5 bases of the junction left unmatched. The DNA for the CDR3 is TGTGCCAGCAGCTTGACAGGGTCCGAAGATACGCAGTATTTT. Its translation is CASSLTGSEDTQYF. The whole variable domain, remainder taken from reference TRBV13 and TRBJ2-3, is AAGVIQSPRHLIKEKRETATLKCYPIPRHDTVYWYQQGPGQDPQFLISFYEKMQSDKGSIPDRFSAQQFSDYHSELNMSSLELGDSALYFCASSLTGSEDTQYFGPGTRLTVL.

CDR3 residues: CASSLTGLAGWETQYF. CDR3 in DNA: TGTGCCAGCAGCTTAACCGGACTAGCGGGGTGGGAGACCCAGTACTTC. This rearrangement joins TRBV7-6 to TRBJ2-5, with 12 bases identical to TRBD2. CDR1 is SGHVS and CDR2 is FNYEAQ in the germline V gene. The V and J ends lost 2 bases and 5 bases, in that order; junction bases with no gene match: 6. This CDR3 comprises 16 residues.

V is TRBV7-9 and J is TRBJ2-1; no firm D call. Germline CDR1 is SEHNR and CDR2 is FQNEAQ (reference sequence). The ends were cut back, 5 bases at V and 5 bases at J, with 7 bases in the middle. This CDR3 contains 12 residues. The CDR3 DNA reads as TGTGCCAGCAGCAAGATGAACAATGAGCAGTTCTTC. Its translation: CASSKMNNEQFF.

Written as DNA, the CDR3 is TGTGCCACCGATCCGGGACAGTCATCGCGGGGGTGCACCTTC. Translation: CATDPGQSSRGCTF. The genes are TRBV6-6 and TRBJ1-2, with 7 nucleotides matching TRBD1. CDR3 length equals 14 residues. Trimming removed 10 bases from V and 13 bases from J; junction bases left unmatched: 21. Germline V gene lookup returns CDR1 MNHNY and CDR2 SVGAGI (reference sequence).

With regard to this clone: One base away lies a much larger clone, so this may be a sequencing read error. The chain uses TRBV6-5 and TRBJ1-2; D not resolved. CDR3 size: 13 residues. V shed 3 bases and J shed 8 bases, with 13 bases lying between them. Germline V gives CDR1 MNHEY, CDR2 SVGAGI. CDR3 coding DNA: TGTGCCAGCAGTTATCCGGAGCACGGCGGCTACACCTTC. It translates to CASSYPEHGGYTF.

This chain joins TRBV30 and TRBJ2-2; TRBD1 matches at 8 bases. CDR3 length: 16 residues. The junction had 8 bases not matched to a gene; V was cut back by 0 bases and J by 5 bases. Germline loops: CDR1 GTSNPN, CDR2 SVGIG (reference sequence). For the CDR3, the DNA is TGTGCCTGGAGTGTGATCGACAGGGGAGGAACCGGGGAGCTGTTTTTT. Protein product: CAWSVIDRGGTGELFF.

The chain recombines TRBV9 with TRBJ1-3; 8 bases match TRBD1. V lost 0 bases and J lost 4; bases outside the gene matches: 3. The length of the CDR3 is 15 residues. Germline V CDR1 and CDR2: SGDLS, YYNGEE. CDR3 nucleotides: TGTGCCAGCAGCGTAGCCCAGGGGGCCGGAAACACCATATATTTT. Translation gives CASSVAQGAGNTIYF.

V gene TRBV7-3 combines with J gene TRBJ1-1; tentative D call: TRBD1 (5 bases). Per the germline V gene, CDR1 is SGHTA and CDR2 is FQGTGA. Trimming pared 2 bases from V and 1 base from J, leaving 5 bases between. This CDR3 has 13 residues. The CDR3 loop is CASSLGQNTEAFF. DNA of the CDR3: TGTGCCAGCAGCTTAGGACAGAACACTGAAGCTTTCTTT. Full variable domain (remainder filled in from reference TRBV7-3 and TRBJ1-1): GAGVSQTPSNKVTEKGKYVELRCDPISGHTALYWYRQSLGQGPEFLIYFQGTGAADDSGLPNDRFFAVRPEGSVSTLKIQRTERGDSAVYLCASSLGQNTEAFFGQGTRLTVV.

The chain carries TRBV29-1 and TRBJ2-7, with 10 bases that match TRBD2. The J segment lost 1 base and the V segment lost 5 bases, leaving 5 bases of the junction unmatched. This CDR3 comprises 14 residues. Looked up from germline, CDR1 is SQVTM and CDR2 is ANQGSEA. CDR3 in DNA: TGCAGCGTTCTCGGACTAGCGGTTTCCTACGAGCAGTACTTC. Its translation: CSVLGLAVSYEQYF.

This clone has just one count. This rearrangement joins TRBV6-6 to TRBJ1-5, with D possibly being TRBD1 (6 bases). Germline CDR1 and CDR2: MNHNY and SVGAGI (reference sequence). The CDR3 extends over 15 amino acids. Deletions cut 8 bases from V and 1 base from J, with 15 bases between. The CDR3: CASGLGQTSNQPQHF. CDR3 DNA: TGTGCCAGCGGTCTCGGACAGACAAGCAATCAGCCCCAGCATTTT.

The V and J genes are TRBV6-1 and TRBJ1-4; D uncertain. This CDR3 is 14 amino acids long. Trimming removed 7 bases at V and 4 bases at J, with 13 bases between. CDR1 is MNHNS and CDR2 is SASEGT in the germline V gene. The CDR3 coding sequence is TGTGCCAGCAAACGACTGGGAGTTAATGAAAAACTGTTTTTT. Amino acids: CASKRLGVNEKLFF.

V gene TRBV4-1 combines with J gene TRBJ1-6, with TRBD1 matching 11 bases. V was pared by 0 bases and J by 9 bases, with 1 base of the junction left unmatched. The germline V gene has CDR1 MGHRA and CDR2 YSYEKL. This CDR3 is built from 15 residues. CDR3 sequence (DNA): TGCGCCAGCAGCCAAGAAGGGACAGGGGGTTCACCCCTCCACTTT. Its translation is CASSQEGTGGSPLHF.

The V call is TRBV12-2, the J call TRBJ2-7; the table's D call TRBD1 went unverified against the DNA. TRBV12-2 is a pseudogene segment. This CDR3 has 15 amino acids. CDR3 sequence reads: CASRITLTGGYEQYF. DNA of the CDR3: TGTGCAAGTCGCATAACACTGACAGGGGGCTACGAGCAGTACTTC.

CDR3 bases: TGCAGTGCTAGTAGTAATGAAAAACTGTTTTTT. Translation gives CSASSNEKLFF. The V call is TRBV20-1, the J call TRBJ1-4; the D is unclear. Germline loops: CDR1 DFQATT, CDR2 SNEGSKA (reference sequence). V lost 3 bases to trimming and J lost 4 bases, with 3 bases between them. The CDR3 is 11 residues long.

The CDR3 protein is CASSEGVGTGNYGYTF. Written as DNA, the CDR3 is TGTGCCAGCAGTGAAGGCGTTGGGACAGGCAACTATGGCTACACCTTC. This chain links TRBV2 with TRBJ1-2, with TRBD1 identical over 8 bases. Germline CDR1 SNHLY, CDR2 FYNNEI. With V trimmed by 1 base and J by 2 bases, 6 bases remained unmatched. There are 16 residues in the CDR3.

V gene TRBV6-1 combines with J gene TRBJ1-5; possibly TRBD1 for D (6 bases). CDR3 length: 14 residues. Trimming pared 7 bases from V and 2 bases from J, leaving 12 bases between. CDR1 is MNHNS and CDR2 is SASEGT in the germline V gene. In nucleotides, the CDR3 is TGTGCCAGCACCCCAAGGGGGGGCAATCAGCCCCAGCATTTT. Amino acids: CASTPRGGNQPQHF.

This chain connects TRBV19 to TRBJ2-7; D is unresolved. From germline, CDR1 is LNHDA and CDR2 SQIVND (reference sequence). The CDR3 loop spans 14 amino acids. V lost 5 bases and J 2 bases, leaving 13 bases between the germline ends. CDR3 coding DNA: TGTGCCAGTAGTGCGCCCGTTTTTCCCTACGAGCAGTACTTC. Translating it yields CASSAPVFPYEQYF.

The genes are TRBV5-5 and TRBJ1-1, with 9 bases identical to TRBD1. V lost 4 bases and J lost 5; bases outside the gene matches: 6. This CDR3 region has 14 residues. The germline V gene encodes CDR1 SGHKS and CDR2 YYEKEE (reference sequence). The CDR3 DNA sequence: TGTGCCAGCAGCCCCGGACAGGGGAGGACTGAAGCTTTCTTT. Protein sequence: CASSPGQGRTEAFF.

The chain combines TRBV9 with TRBJ2-7; D ambiguous. The V gene lost 4 bases and the J gene lost 3 bases, with 14 bases spanning the gap. The germline V gene encodes CDR1 SGDLS and CDR2 YYNGEE. This CDR3 has 14 residues. The CDR3, as DNA: TGTGCCAGCAGCTCCCGAGACCGCCTCTACGAGCAGTACTTC. This encodes CASSSRDRLYEQYF.

CDR3 sequence reads: CASSQQGGEAFF. Written as DNA, the CDR3 is TGTGCCAGCAGCCAACAGGGTGGAGAAGCTTTCTTT. V and J are TRBV6-6 and TRBJ1-1; D is possibly TRBD1 (6 bases). CDR3 size: 12 residues. With 6 bases removed from V and 8 bases from J, the gap between germline ends came to 13 bases. Germline V lookup: CDR1 MNHNY, CDR2 SVGAGI (reference sequence).